The next 25 T cell receptor beta chains were all read from a single sample in a study of blood T cell repertoires in COVID-19. Using immunoSEQ multiplex PCR, the repertoire was profiled, and TCRdb retains in-frame clones only, with some absent. In the table there are around 300,000 clones, roughly 89% of which are singletons. Sequenced: peripheral blood. The receptor source for this set is a woman aged 25 to 39 with active or convalescent COVID-19.

The chain recombines TRBV5-1 with TRBJ1-1, with 9 bases that match TRBD1. The trim removed 0 bases at V and 8 bases at J, leaving 11 bases unmatched. Germline assignment: CDR1 SGHRS and CDR2 YFSETQ. The CDR3 runs to 16 residues. DNA for the CDR3: TGCGCCAGCAGCTTGGCGACCGGGACAGGGACAGGGGAAGCTTTCTTT. Translated, it gives CASSLATGTGTGEAFF. The full variable domain, its missing parts supplied by reference TRBV5-1 and TRBJ1-1, is KAGVTQTPRYLIKTRGQQVTLSCSPISGHRSVSWYQQTPGQGLQFLFEYFSETQRNKGNFPGRFSGRQFSNSRSEMNVSTLELGDSALYLCASSLATGTGTGEAFFGQGTRLTVV.

The CDR3 DNA reads as TGCGCCAGCAGCCACCCTATACGGACTAGCGGGGGGGCCGGAGATACGCAGTATTTT. Its translation is CASSHPIRTSGGAGDTQYF. The chain is built from TRBV4-1 and TRBJ2-3; 15 bases fit TRBD2. Germline-derived CDR1 and CDR2 are MGHRA and YSYEKL. This CDR3 spans 19 amino acids. V lost 3 bases and J lost 5; bases outside the gene matches: 12.

J is TRBJ2-7 and V is TRBV13, with TRBD1 as a possible D gene (5 bases). CDR1 and CDR2 from the germline V gene are PRHDT and FYEKMQ (reference sequence). CDR3 length: 14 residues. V lost 5 bases, J lost 2 bases, and 13 bases lay in between. The CDR3 DNA follows: TGTGCCAGCAGCCCCCCGTCCAGGGCCTACGAGCAGTACTTC. It yields the protein CASSPPSRAYEQYF.

V and J are TRBV27 and TRBJ2-7; possibly TRBD1 for D (5 bases). This CDR3 contains 18 residues. The germline CDR1 and CDR2 sequences are MNHEY and SMNVEV (reference sequence). Trimming cost V 2 bases and J 2 bases, with 22 bases left between them. Here the CDR3 reads CASSLQPLVGGQPYEQYF. CDR3 nucleotides: TGTGCCAGCAGTTTACAACCTTTAGTGGGCGGACAACCCTACGAGCAGTACTTC.

This clone has more than one count but fewer than ten. The chain combines TRBV6-5 with TRBJ1-5, with 10 bases identical to TRBD1. CDR3 length equals 16 residues. J gave up 6 bases and V 4 bases, and 9 bases lay outside the gene matches. Germline CDR1 MNHEY, CDR2 SVGAGI. Written as DNA, the CDR3 is TGTGCCAGCAGTTGGGGGACAGGGGAGGGTAGTCAGCCCCAGCATTTT. It translates to CASSWGTGEGSQPQHF.

This CDR3 reads CASLSSGGTDTQYF. As DNA, the CDR3 is TGTGCCTCCCTCTCTAGCGGGGGAACAGATACGCAGTATTTT. The rearrangement uses TRBV7-8 and TRBJ2-3, with 10 nucleotides matching TRBD2. V gave up 11 bases and J gave up 3 bases; unmatched junction bases: 8. Germline loops: CDR1 SGHVS, CDR2 FQNEAQ. This CDR3 has 14 residues.

The chain joins TRBV7-9 to TRBJ2-1, with D possibly matching TRBD1 (7 bases). Germline V CDR1 and CDR2: SEHNR, FQNEAQ (reference sequence). Trimming removed 1 base from V and 8 bases from J, with 15 bases in between. The CDR3 runs 15 residues. CDR3 amino acids: CASSLDAGGLHEQFF. Here the CDR3 DNA reads TGTGCCAGCAGCTTAGACGCAGGGGGGCTCCATGAGCAGTTCTTC.

The chain couples TRBV6-4 to TRBJ2-6, with 11 positions matching TRBD2. The CDR3 sequence is 16 residues long. The V and J ends lost 6 bases and 2 bases, in that order; junction bases with no gene match: 3. The germline CDR1 and CDR2 sequences are MRHNA and SNTAGT. The CDR3 region is CASSETSGAGANVLTF. The CDR3 nucleotides are TGTGCCAGCAGCGAGACTAGCGGGGCTGGGGCCAACGTCCTGACTTTC.

This chain joins TRBV6-2 or TRBV6-3 and TRBJ1-5; D gene uncertain. The CDR3 is made up of 15 amino acids. Germline assignment: CDR1 MNHEY and CDR2 SVGEGT. Deletions cut 5 bases from V and 3 bases from J, with 14 bases between. The CDR3 DNA reads as TGTGCCAGCAGTCACCTCCGGGGAGCCAATCAGCCCCAGCATTTT. Protein product: CASSHLRGANQPQHF.

This chain joins TRBV6-4 and TRBJ2-1; TRBD2 matches 10 bases. V shed 5 bases, J shed 8 bases, and the junction held 3 bases outside the gene matches. Looked up from germline, CDR1 is MRHNA and CDR2 is SNTAGT. There are 13 residues in the CDR3. The CDR3 nucleotides read TGTGCCAGCAGTAGCGGGGGGGCCGATGAGCAGTTCTTC. Amino acid sequence: CASSSGGADEQFF.

This chain links TRBV19 with TRBJ1-2; 12 bases agree with TRBD1. Germline CDR1 LNHDA, CDR2 SQIVND (reference sequence). After removal of 5 bases from V and 4 bases from J, the junction contained 11 bases not matched to a gene. This CDR3 has 17 amino acids. CDR3 nucleotides: TGTGCCAGTAGTTCGCCGGGACAGGGGGCGCGAGGCTATGGCTACACCTTC. Its translation: CASSSPGQGARGYGYTF.

The chain recombines TRBV10-1 with TRBJ2-7; TRBD1 might be the D (5 bases). From germline, CDR1 is WNHNN and CDR2 SYGVQD (reference sequence). This CDR3 has 12 residues. V lost 6 bases, J lost 3 bases, and 9 bases lay in between. In DNA form, the CDR3 reads TGCGCCAGCAGCGAAAGGGGCTACGAGCAGTACTTC. It specifies CASSERGYEQYF.

The chain joins TRBV7-9 to TRBJ1-1, with D perhaps TRBD1 (5 bases). The V gene's germline CDR1 is SEHNR and CDR2 FQNEAQ (reference sequence). This CDR3 is built from 14 residues. Trimming stripped 2 bases from V and 7 bases from J, with 14 bases between. The CDR3 protein is CASSLSGGTVEAFF. CDR3 nucleotide sequence: TGTGCCAGCAGCTTATCGGGGGGAACGGTTGAAGCTTTCTTT.

J is TRBJ1-1 and V is TRBV20-1; a possible D gene is TRBD1 (5 bases). The CDR3 contains 10 residues. The ends were cut back, 8 bases at V and 6 bases at J, with 10 bases in the middle. Germline CDR1 DFQATT, CDR2 SNEGSKA (reference sequence). The CDR3 nucleotides read TGCAGTTCAGGGCTGGCTGAAGCTTTCTTT. It yields the protein CSSGLAEAFF.

V usage is TRBV7-9 and J usage is TRBJ1-2, with a possible D match to TRBD1 (5 bases). The V end was cut by 3 bases, the J end by 5 bases, with 16 bases between. This CDR3 contains 15 residues. Germline V gene data show CDR1 as SEHNR and CDR2 as FQNEAQ (reference sequence). The CDR3 sequence is CASSLGREGFYGYTF. DNA of the CDR3: TGTGCCAGCAGCTTGGGCAGGGAGGGCTTTTATGGCTACACCTTC. Supplemented by reference TRBV7-9 and TRBJ1-2, the full variable domain reads DTGVSQNPRHKITKRGQNVTFRCDPISEHNRLYWYRQTLGQGPEFLTYFQNEAQLEKSRLLSDRFSAERPKGSFSTLEIQRTEQGDSAMYLCASSLGREGFYGYTFGSGTRLTVV.

The CDR3 bases are TGTGCCAGCAGCGTAGGCGGGGGGGCGAACTACAATGAGCAGTTCTTC. This encodes CASSVGGGANYNEQFF. J is TRBJ2-1 and V is TRBV9; 9 bases map to TRBD2. Trimming cost V 0 bases and J 3 bases; bases outside gene matches: 4. CDR1 is SGDLS and CDR2 is YYNGEE in the germline V gene. This CDR3 is 16 amino acids long.

V usage is TRBV6-5 and J usage is TRBJ1-3, with 7 bases aligning to TRBD1. Germline V gives CDR1 MNHEY, CDR2 SVGAGI. Trimming cost V 5 bases and J 8 bases; bases outside gene matches: 0. The CDR3 consists of 11 residues. CDR3 sequence (DNA): TGTGCCAGCAGTCAGGGGGACACCATATATTTT. This codes for CASSQGDTIYF.

The rearrangement joins TRBV7-2 to TRBJ2-5, with 7 bases lining up with TRBD1. Trimming cost V 5 bases and J 2 bases; bases outside gene matches: 5. Looked up from germline, CDR1 is SGHTA and CDR2 is FQGNSA. The CDR3 is 14 residues long. The CDR3 nucleotides are TGTGCCAGCAGCCAAGGGACAGCTCAAGAGACCCAGTACTTC. It encodes CASSQGTAQETQYF.

The DNA for the CDR3 is TGTGCCAGCAGCTTATGGGACAGGGCACGGGAGACCCAGTACTTC. Protein sequence: CASSLWDRARETQYF. The rearrangement joins TRBV5-4 to TRBJ2-5; 9 positions agree with TRBD1. The germline V gene encodes CDR1 SGHNT and CDR2 YYREEE (reference sequence). J lost 5 bases, V lost 2 bases, and 7 bases had no gene match. The CDR3 totals 15 residues. Full variable domain (rest looked up from reference TRBV5-4 and TRBJ2-5): ETGVTQSPTHLIKTRGQQVTLRCSSQSGHNTVSWYQQALGQGPQFIFQYYREEENGRGNFPPRFSGLQFPNYSSELNVNALELDDSALYLCASSLWDRARETQYFGPGTRLLVL.

The CDR3 spells CASSLTVQGSWGYTF. In DNA form, the CDR3 reads TGCGCCAGCAGCCTGACTGTCCAGGGCAGTTGGGGCTACACCTTC. The V gene is TRBV5-1, the J gene TRBJ1-2; perhaps TRBD1 as D (5 bases). V was cut by 4 bases and J by 8 bases, with 21 bases left in between. The germline CDR1 and CDR2 sequences are SGHRS and YFSETQ. This CDR3 is 15 amino acids long. The full variable domain, in which reference TRBV5-1 and TRBJ1-2 provide the parts outside the CDR3, is KAGVTQTPRYLIKTRGQQVTLSCSPISGHRSVSWYQQTPGQGLQFLFEYFSETQRNKGNFPGRFSGRQFSNSRSEMNVSTLELGDSALYLCASSLTVQGSWGYTFGSGTRLTVV.

This clone was counted between two and nine times. The chain couples TRBV9 to TRBJ2-2; 7 bases align to TRBD1. The CDR3 runs 17 residues. Germline V lookup: CDR1 SGDLS, CDR2 YYNGEE. The V segment lost 0 bases and the J segment 7 bases; nucleotides outside the gene matches: 12. DNA of the CDR3: TGTGCCAGCAGCGTAGCGGATGAAAGGGGGCGAGGCGGGGAGCTGTTTTTT. It translates to CASSVADERGRGGELFF. Using reference TRBV9 and TRBJ2-2 for the parts outside the CDR3, the full variable domain is DSGVTQTPKHLITATGQRVTLRCSPRSGDLSVYWYQQSLDQGLQFLIQYYNGEERAKGNILERFSAQQFPDLHSELNLSSLELGDSALYFCASSVADERGRGGELFFGEGSRLTVL.

The chain employs TRBV18 and TRBJ1-4, with D perhaps matching TRBD1 (5 bases). This CDR3 region has 12 residues. Germline V gene lookup returns CDR1 KGHSH and CDR2 LQKENI. V dropped 1 base and J dropped 12 bases, with 9 bases sitting between them. The CDR3 region has the DNA TGTGCCAGCTCACCACGGGAAGGGGAACTGTTTTTT. This gives the protein CASSPREGELFF.

The chain uses TRBV7-2 and TRBJ1-3; no firm D call. The V end was cut by 3 bases, the J end by 1 base, with 13 bases between. The CDR3 totals 16 residues. Looked up from germline, CDR1 is SGHTA and CDR2 is FQGNSA. CDR3 amino acids: CASSFNGPASGNTIYF. Here the CDR3 DNA reads TGTGCCAGCAGCTTTAATGGTCCAGCGTCTGGAAACACCATATATTTT. Full variable domain (remainder filled in from reference TRBV7-2 and TRBJ1-3): GAGVSQSPSNKVTEKGKDVELRCDPISGHTALYWYRQSLGQGLEFLIYFQGNSAPDKSGLPSDRFSAERTGGSVSTLTIQRTQQEDSAVYLCASSFNGPASGNTIYFGEGSWLTVV.

The chain is built from TRBV20-1 and TRBJ2-1; TRBD2 agrees at 11 bases. Germline assignment: CDR1 DFQATT and CDR2 SNEGSKA (reference sequence). Trimming removed 3 bases from V and 6 bases from J; junction bases left unmatched: 10. The CDR3 sequence is 16 residues long. The chain's CDR3 is CSASAPRTSGRNEQFF. CDR3 bases: TGCAGTGCTAGTGCCCCTCGGACTAGCGGGCGCAATGAGCAGTTCTTC.

CDR3 in amino acids: CASSRDRNSPLHF. The CDR3 DNA reads as TGTGCCAGCAGCCGGGACAGAAATTCACCCCTCCACTTT. The chain has TRBV28 and TRBJ1-6; 7 bases match TRBD1. CDR1 is MDHEN, CDR2 SYDVKM, per germline. This CDR3 has 13 residues. V was pared by 6 bases and J by 7 bases, with 3 bases of the junction left unmatched.